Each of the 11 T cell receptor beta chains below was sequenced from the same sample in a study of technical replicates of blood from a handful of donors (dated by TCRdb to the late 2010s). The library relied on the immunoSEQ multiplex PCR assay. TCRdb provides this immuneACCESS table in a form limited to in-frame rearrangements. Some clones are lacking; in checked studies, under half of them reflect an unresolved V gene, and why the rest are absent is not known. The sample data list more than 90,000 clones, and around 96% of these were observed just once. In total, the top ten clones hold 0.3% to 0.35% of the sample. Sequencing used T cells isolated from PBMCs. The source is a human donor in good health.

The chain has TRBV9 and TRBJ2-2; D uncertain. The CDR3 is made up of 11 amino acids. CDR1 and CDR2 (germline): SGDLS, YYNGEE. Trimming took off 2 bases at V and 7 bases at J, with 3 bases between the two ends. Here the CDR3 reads CASSVSGELFF. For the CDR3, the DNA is TGTGCCAGCAGCGTTAGCGGGGAGCTGTTTTTT.

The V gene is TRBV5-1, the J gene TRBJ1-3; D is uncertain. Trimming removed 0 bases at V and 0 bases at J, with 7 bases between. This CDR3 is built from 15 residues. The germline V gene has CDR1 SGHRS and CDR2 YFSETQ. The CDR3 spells CASSLGQVSGNTIYF. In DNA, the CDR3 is TGCGCCAGCAGCTTGGGGCAGGTCTCTGGAAACACCATATATTTT.

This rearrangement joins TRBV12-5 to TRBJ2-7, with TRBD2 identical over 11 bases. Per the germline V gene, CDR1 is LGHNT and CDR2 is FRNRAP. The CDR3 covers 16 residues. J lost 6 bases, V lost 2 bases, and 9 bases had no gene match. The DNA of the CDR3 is TGTGCTAGTGGTTTGTCCCATAGCGGGAGGGATCGCGAGCAGTACTTC. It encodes CASGLSHSGRDREQYF.

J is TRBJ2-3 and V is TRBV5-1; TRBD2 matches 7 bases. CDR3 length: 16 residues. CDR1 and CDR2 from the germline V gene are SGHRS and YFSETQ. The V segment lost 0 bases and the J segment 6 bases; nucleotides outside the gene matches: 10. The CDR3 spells CASSLAVGGGPDTQYF. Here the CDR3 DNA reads TGCGCCAGCAGCTTGGCTGTGGGGGGAGGGCCGGATACGCAGTATTTT.

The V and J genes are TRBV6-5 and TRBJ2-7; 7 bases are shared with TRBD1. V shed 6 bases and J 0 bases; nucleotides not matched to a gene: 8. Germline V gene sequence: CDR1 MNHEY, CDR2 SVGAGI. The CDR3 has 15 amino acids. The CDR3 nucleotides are TGTGCCAGCAGCAGGACCCGGGACAGCTCCTACGAGCAGTACTTC. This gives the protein CASSRTRDSSYEQYF.

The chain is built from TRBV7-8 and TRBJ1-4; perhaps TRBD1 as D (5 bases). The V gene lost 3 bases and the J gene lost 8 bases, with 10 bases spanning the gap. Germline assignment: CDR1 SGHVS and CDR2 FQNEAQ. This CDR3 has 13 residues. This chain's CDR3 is CASSFAGTEKLFF. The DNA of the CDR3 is TGTGCCAGCAGCTTTGCGGGGACGGAAAAACTGTTTTTT.

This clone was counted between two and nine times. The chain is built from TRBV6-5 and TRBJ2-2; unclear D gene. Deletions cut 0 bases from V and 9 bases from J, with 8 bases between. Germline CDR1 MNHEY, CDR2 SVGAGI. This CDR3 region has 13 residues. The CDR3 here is CASSYSTHWELFF. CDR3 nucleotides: TGTGCCAGCAGTTACTCGACTCACTGGGAGCTGTTTTTT.

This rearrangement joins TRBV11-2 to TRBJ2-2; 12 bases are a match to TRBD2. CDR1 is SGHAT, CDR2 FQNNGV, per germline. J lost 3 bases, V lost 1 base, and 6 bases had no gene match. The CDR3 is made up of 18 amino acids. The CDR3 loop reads CASSLGGLAGMYTGELFF. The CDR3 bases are TGTGCCAGCAGCTTAGGTGGACTAGCGGGAATGTACACCGGGGAGCTGTTTTTT.

CDR3 residues: CAWSQPTGVTEAFF. The DNA of the CDR3 is TGTGCCTGGAGCCAACCTACAGGGGTGACTGAAGCTTTCTTT. The J gene is TRBJ1-1, the V gene TRBV30; 7 nucleotides line up with TRBD1. V gave up 3 bases and J gave up 5 bases; unmatched junction bases: 9. There are 14 residues in the CDR3. Germline CDR1 reads GTSNPN; CDR2 reads SVGIG (reference sequence).

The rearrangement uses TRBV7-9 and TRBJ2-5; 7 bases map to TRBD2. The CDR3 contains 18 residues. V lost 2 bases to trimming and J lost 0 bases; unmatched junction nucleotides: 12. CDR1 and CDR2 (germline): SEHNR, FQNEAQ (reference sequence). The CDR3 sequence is CASSLLFGYSGYQETQYF. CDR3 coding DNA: TGTGCCAGCAGCTTACTCTTTGGGTATAGCGGGTACCAAGAGACCCAGTACTTC.

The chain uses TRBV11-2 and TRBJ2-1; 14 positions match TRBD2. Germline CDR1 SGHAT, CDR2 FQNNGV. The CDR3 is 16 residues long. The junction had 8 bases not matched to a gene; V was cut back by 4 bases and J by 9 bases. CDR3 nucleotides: TGTGCCAGCAGCTCGATGGGACTAGCGGGAGCGGCTGAGCAGTTCTTC. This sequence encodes CASSSMGLAGAAEQFF.